This TCR beta chain was captured by sequencing in a study of blood T cell repertoires in COVID-19. CDR1 and CDR2 (germline): MNHEY, SMNVEV (reference sequence). The CDR3 runs to 14 residues. V lost 3 bases, J lost 4 bases, and 4 bases stayed unmatched. Source study methods: Cell counts per sample came from amplifying reference gene primers. The table came from immunoSEQ multiplex PCR; TCRdb's copy has only in-frame clones and leaves some out. Clone size and V and J calls were adopted from that table, with D and trimming inferred from the DNA. The top ten clones hold 1% to 1.5% of a sample with a few hundred thousand clones, around 83% of them seen once.

Sequenced: peripheral blood. The receptor comes from a woman in her forties or fifties with acute or convalescent COVID-19. This chain uses TRBV27 with TRBJ2-5; 8 nucleotides line up with TRBD1. CDR3 protein: CASSLAQGAETQYF. The CDR3 DNA is TGTGCCAGCAGTTTGGCTCAGGGGGCAGAGACCCAGTACTTC.